These 4 T cell receptor beta chains were all obtained from the same sample, sequenced in a study of graft-versus-host responses after intestinal transplantation. The method was immunoSEQ multiplex PCR; TCRdb's version includes in-frame clones alone and lacks a portion of them. The table lists 75,000 to 100,000 clones, roughly 82% of them singletons. Sequencing was performed on PBMCs, taken 255 days after intestinal transplant. The source is a human patient who received an intestinal transplant, so some T cells may come from the graft donor.

The CDR3 DNA reads TGTGCCAGCAGATCCCGGGGGATGAACACTGAAGCTTTCTTT. Its protein product is CASRSRGMNTEAFF. The chain couples TRBV6-1 to TRBJ1-1; D might be TRBD1 (5 bases). Germline values: CDR1 MNHNS, CDR2 SASEGT. CDR3 length equals 14 residues. The germline V and J ends were trimmed by 6 bases and 0 bases, with 11 bases remaining between them.

The chain recombines TRBV7-6 with TRBJ1-2; possibly TRBD1 for D (6 bases). Germline CDR1 and CDR2: SGHVS and FNYEAQ. This CDR3 contains 15 residues. Trimming removed 6 bases at V and 5 bases at J, with 19 bases between. The CDR3 DNA is TGTGCCAGCAGTCCATCGTCGCAGGGGATTTATGGCTACACCTTC. Encoded protein: CASSPSSQGIYGYTF.

This clone was seen only once. The chain uses TRBV27 and TRBJ2-3; 8 bases are a match to TRBD1. CDR1 is MNHEY and CDR2 is SMNVEV in the germline V gene (reference sequence). V lost 3 bases to trimming and J lost 3 bases; unmatched junction nucleotides: 2. CDR3 size: 14 residues. In DNA form, the CDR3 reads TGTGCCAGCAGTTTGGACAGGGCGACAGATACGCAGTATTTT. It yields the protein CASSLDRATDTQYF.

This clone has only a few counts. CDR3 residues: CASTTTGHITSYEQYF. The CDR3 DNA is TGTGCCAGCACCACCACCGGGCATATTACTTCCTACGAGCAGTACTTC. The chain recombines TRBV28 with TRBJ2-7; D uncertain. V was clipped by 7 bases and J by 1 base, with 20 bases between them. CDR1 MDHEN and CDR2 SYDVKM come from the germline V gene. The CDR3 length is 16 residues.